A single T cell receptor beta chain is shown here with its context. No antigen is known for it. The source of the sample is a study of metastatic and nonmetastatic thyroid tumors. On the study more broadly: Repertoire comparison spanned blood and tumor or nodule tissue of malignant and benign thyroid patients. Whole-study results and caveats: The reported finding was significantly higher TCR beta diversity in malignant thyroid tumors relative to benign nodules, in blood and tumor.

The CDR3 runs to 13 residues. Germline CDR1 is SGHTA and CDR2 is FQGTGA. V shed 5 bases and J 9 bases; nucleotides not matched to a gene: 8. TCRdb re-called clones from the PCR reads using MiXCR. The sample shows tens of thousands of clones, 30% to 40% of them seen only once. Every patient underwent thyroid surgery untreated. The chain uses TRBV7-3 and TRBJ2-7; 9 positions match TRBD2. What was sequenced was tumor tissue. The sequence was obtained from a female donor with papillary thyroid cancer or a benign thyroid nodule (not recorded which). Some clones in this sample may be carry-over from other donors' samples. The CDR3 DNA reads as TGTGCCAGCAGCCCGGGACTAGCCCAAGGGCAGTACTTC. This encodes CASSPGLAQGQYF.